This TCR beta chain is from a study of human T cells and chemical hapten exposure. MiXCR, run by TCRdb on the RACE reads, gives a single entry per CDR3 protein. The data show some 200,000 distinct CDR3 sequences, around 22% seen once. The sample holds a few counts of this clonotype. Time point here: patch test 1, 2 weeks after DPC sensitization. Treatment indicated: therapeutic diphenylcyclopropenone sensitization with weekly scalp DPC. Germline CDR1 is SNHLY and CDR2 is FYNNEI. The CDR3 spans 13 residues. The ends lost 4 bases at V and 9 bases at J; junction bases unmatched: 4. The sequence came from a woman in her fifties or sixties with alopecia areata. Some clones in this sample may be carry-over from other donors' samples. This chain joins TRBV2 and TRBJ2-1, with 9 bases identical to TRBD1. The sample was whole blood, taken in connection with sensitization to the hapten diphenylcyclopropenone (DPC). The CDR3, as DNA: TGTGCCAGCAGTGTAACAGGGGGCCGTGAGCAGTTCTTC. Its translation: CASSVTGGREQFF.